The rows below give T cell receptor beta chains drawn from one sample of a study of shared clonotypes between healthy human individuals. The data were produced by immunoSEQ multiplex PCR, yet TCRdb's version contains in-frame clones alone and is incomplete. The sample lists a few million clones; roughly 93% were seen once. Sequences were obtained from naive CD4+ T cells from PBMCs. These receptors were obtained from a man aged 18 to 30 in good health. Some clones in this sample may be carry-over from other donors' samples. Each CDR3 is given with its conserved first and last residue. D genes are given only for firm matches.

TRBJ1-1 | - | TRBV19 | TGTGCCAGTAGATCAGGTACCTCTAACACTGAAGCTTTCTTT | CASRSGTSNTEAFF
TRBJ1-4 | TRBD1 | TRBV14 | TGTGCCAGCAGCCGCCGGTGGGGACAGGGAGGAGAAAAACTGTTTTTT | CASSRRWGQGGEKLFF
TRBJ2-7 | TRBD2 | TRBV6-1 | TGTGCCAGCAACTTCCTAGCGGGAGAGCCCGACGAGCAGTACTTC | CASNFLAGEPDEQYF
TRBJ2-5 | TRBD2 | TRBV29-1 | TGCAGCGGCGGACTAGTCCTTCGTGAGACCCAGTACTTC | CSGGLVLRETQYF
TRBJ2-7 | TRBD1 | TRBV6-7 | TGTGCCAGCAGAACCACGCCCGGACAGGGGTGCCCCTCCTACGAGCAGTACTTC | CASRTTPGQGCPSYEQYF
TRBJ1-1 | - | TRBV6-5 | TGTGCCAGCAGGGACACGGGGGCTTTCTTT | CASRDTGAFF
TRBJ2-7 | - | TRBV15 | TGTGCCACCAGCAGAGAATTCGGACTCTTCGGGCAGTACTTC | CATSREFGLFGQYF
TRBJ2-3 | - | TRBV4-3 | TGCGCCAGCAGCCAAGTGCCCCCCCCGGGTGCGCAGTATTTT | CASSQVPPPGAQYF
TRBJ2-7 | TRBD1 | TRBV11-2 | TGTGCCAGCAGCTTTCTATACAGGGGGCGCATTTACGAGCAGTACTTC | CASSFLYRGRIYEQYF
TRBJ2-5 | - | TRBV30 | TGTGCCTGGGGTGTCGCGCGGGAGACCCAGTACTTC | CAWGVARETQYF